The T cell receptor beta chain under discussion was sequenced for a study of vaccination and CD4 T cells after COVID-19. Study-wide context: Cells received overlapping spike peptides from SARS-CoV-2, HCoV-NL63, HCoV-OC43 and HCoV-229E as stimulation.

This CDR3 has 13 residues. The germline V gene has CDR1 MNHEY and CDR2 SMNVEV (reference sequence). V lost 10 bases, J lost 2 bases, and 15 bases lay in between. The Oncomine TCR Beta short-read assay was applied to DNA of cultured CD4+ T cells. In TCRdb, the PCR reads were re-called with MiXCR into one record per CDR3 protein. Of 20,000 to 25,000 distinct CDR3 sequences listed, under 70% are singletons. Notes on this clonotype: Its matching antigen is unknown.

Treatment described: roughly nine-day PBMC culture with coronavirus spike peptide pools or control peptides (ViraFEST assay). Wells contained roughly 2 million PBMCs each, and these were cultured with 8.5 to 10 IU/ml IL-2 and 9.5 to 10 ug/ml peptide pools. Once cultured around 10 days, CD4+ T cells underwent isolation by negative selection. The receptor comes from a human donor who had recovered from COVID-19. The V and J genes are TRBV27 and TRBJ2-7, with D perhaps TRBD1 (5 bases). The sample was CD4+ T cells from blood, cultured in vitro. CDR3 sequence (DNA): TGTGCCACCGTAGGGGTAACCCCCTACGAGCAGTACTTC. This codes for CATVGVTPYEQYF.